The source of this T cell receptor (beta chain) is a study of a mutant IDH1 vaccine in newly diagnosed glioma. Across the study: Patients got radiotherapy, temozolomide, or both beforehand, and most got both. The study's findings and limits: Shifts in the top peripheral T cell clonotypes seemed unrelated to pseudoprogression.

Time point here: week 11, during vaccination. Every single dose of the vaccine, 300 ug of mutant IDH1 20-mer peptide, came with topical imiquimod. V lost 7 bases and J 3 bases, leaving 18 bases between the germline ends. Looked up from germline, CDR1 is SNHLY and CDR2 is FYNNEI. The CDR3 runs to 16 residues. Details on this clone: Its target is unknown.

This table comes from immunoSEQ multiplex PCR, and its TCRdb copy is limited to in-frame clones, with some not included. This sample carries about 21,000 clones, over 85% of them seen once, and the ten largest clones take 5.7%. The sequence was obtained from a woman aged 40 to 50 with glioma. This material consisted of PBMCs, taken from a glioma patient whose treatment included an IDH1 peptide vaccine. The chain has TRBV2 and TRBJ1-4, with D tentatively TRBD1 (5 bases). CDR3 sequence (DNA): TGTGCCAGCACTCCTGAGGGGTGGACCCCTAATGAAAAACTGTTTTTT. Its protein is CASTPEGWTPNEKLFF.